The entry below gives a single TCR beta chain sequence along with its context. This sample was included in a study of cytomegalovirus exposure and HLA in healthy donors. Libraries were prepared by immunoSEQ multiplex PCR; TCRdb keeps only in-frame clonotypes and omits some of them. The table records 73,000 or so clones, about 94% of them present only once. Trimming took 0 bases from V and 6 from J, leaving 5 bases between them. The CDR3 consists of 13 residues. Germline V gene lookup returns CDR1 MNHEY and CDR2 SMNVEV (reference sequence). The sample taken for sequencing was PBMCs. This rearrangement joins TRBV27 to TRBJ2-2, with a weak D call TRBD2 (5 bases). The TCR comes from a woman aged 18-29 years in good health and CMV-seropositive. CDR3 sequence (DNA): TGTGCCAGCAGTTTATCGCGGGCCGGGGAGCTGTTTTTT. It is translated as CASSLSRAGELFF.